This T cell receptor (beta chain) emerged from a study of T cells in Graves' hyperthyroidism and ophthalmopathy. Study background: Specimen type is peripheral blood, collected at initial diagnosis prior to any treatment.

General study points: Most expanded thyroid clonotypes above 0.001 also appeared in blood. From stable hyperthyroidism, ophthalmopathy was separated by a 13 V-J model.

Amplification yielded TCR beta CDR3 regions, with RNA transcripts as the source. First-round RT-PCR of the TCR CDR3 relied on the HTBI primer set. TCRdb recomputed calls from the multiplex PCR reads with MiXCR, one row per CDR3 protein. The sample records some 440,000 distinct CDR3 sequences, approximately 14% being singletons. Fresh peripheral blood, 9.5 to 10 ml of it, supplied the PBMCs. This clonotype was observed at least ten times. As yet, its antigen is unknown. This CDR3 contains 15 residues. V was pared by 5 bases and J by 5 bases, with 9 bases of the junction left unmatched. The chain employs TRBV12-3 or TRBV12-4 and TRBJ2-7, with TRBD1 matching 10 bases. The TCR originated in a woman under 30 with Graves' hyperthyroidism. Material: blood. As DNA, the CDR3 is TGTGCCAGCAGTCTAAGGACAGGGGGGGGCCACGAGCAGTACTTC. This translates into CASSLRTGGGHEQYF.